In this sample, the clone carrying this T cell receptor beta chain turned up many times. The data were obtained in a study of T cells in Graves' hyperthyroidism and ophthalmopathy. This CDR3 has 14 residues. Trimming took 0 bases from V and 2 from J, leaving 7 bases between them. Germline CDR1 LNHNV, CDR2 YYDKDF (reference sequence). TCR beta CDR3 regions were amplified from RNA. When the TCR CDR3 underwent first-round RT-PCR, the HTBI primer set was used. TCRdb fed the multiplex PCR reads into MiXCR, producing one record per CDR3 protein. The repertoire holds about 560,000 distinct CDR3 sequences, with about 15% as singletons.

The V call is TRBV15, the J call TRBJ2-5; possible D gene TRBD2, 5 bases. Sequencing was done on a sample of blood. The source of this sequence is a middle-aged woman with Graves' hyperthyroidism. The CDR3 DNA sequence: TGTGCCACCAGCAGAGAAGAGCGGCAAGAGACCCAGTACTTC. Its protein is CATSREERQETQYF.